These 5 T cell receptor beta chains share one sample of origin, sequenced in a study of radiotherapy plus CTLA-4 blockade in lung cancer. Repertoires were generated with immunoSEQ multiplex PCR, while TCRdb's copy carries only in-frame clones and drops some. The sample carries roughly 110,000 clones, around 85% recorded once. This specimen was peripheral blood, taken from a patient treated with radiotherapy plus ipilimumab. The origin of the receptors is a human donor with non-small cell lung cancer that progressed on radiotherapy plus ipilimumab. Some clones in this sample may be carry-over from other donors' samples.

The gene calls are TRBV5-4 and TRBJ1-2; D uncertain. This CDR3 comprises 14 residues. The germline V gene encodes CDR1 SGHNT and CDR2 YYREEE (reference sequence). Trimming left V 1 base short and J 4 bases short, with 11 bases between. CDR3 loop: CASSLLTTGYGYTF. CDR3 nucleotides: TGTGCCAGCAGCTTGCTGACGACTGGCTATGGCTACACCTTC.

This clone was picked up one time. The rearrangement links TRBV7-2 to TRBJ1-1, with D hard to call. V was pared by 5 bases and J by 5 bases, with 12 bases between. The CDR3 totals 13 residues. Germline V gene data show CDR1 as SGHTA and CDR2 as FQGNSA. The CDR3 region is CASSHGRGTEAFF. The CDR3, as DNA: TGTGCCAGCAGCCACGGTCGTGGGACTGAAGCTTTCTTT.

V is TRBV15 and J is TRBJ2-7; no firm D call. The length of the CDR3 is 15 residues. The germline V gene encodes CDR1 LNHNV and CDR2 YYDKDF (reference sequence). V was pared by 0 bases and J by 3 bases, with 12 bases between. The chain's CDR3 is CATSRDRGPIYEQYF. The CDR3 region has the DNA TGTGCCACCAGCAGAGATCGAGGACCAATCTACGAGCAGTACTTC.

J is TRBJ2-6 and V is TRBV6-5; D is unclear. The CDR3 consists of 15 residues. Germline assignment: CDR1 MNHEY and CDR2 SVGAGI. Deletions cut 4 bases from V and 4 bases from J, with 11 bases between. Here the CDR3 reads CASSSRIEGANVLTF. CDR3 DNA: TGTGCCAGCAGTTCCCGCATTGAAGGGGCCAACGTCCTGACTTTC.

The chain links TRBV4-2 to TRBJ2-1; TRBD2 matches at 10 bases. J was trimmed by 16 bases and V by 0 bases; bases with no gene match: 12. CDR3 length equals 15 residues. CDR1 and CDR2 (germline): LGHNA, YNFKEQ. CDR3 nucleotide sequence: TGTGCCAGCAGCCAAGAGGAGCGGGGGGGCCATCGCTCCTTCTTC. Protein: CASSQEERGGHRSFF.